These 9 T cell receptor beta chains were sequenced from one sample in a study of regulatory T cells in long-lasting Graves disease. Construction of TCR beta libraries relied on iRepertoire HTBI primers and on Arm-PCR targeting CDR3 regions. Each CDR3 protein is one row after TCRdb ran MiXCR on the multiplex PCR reads. The repertoire holds roughly 380,000 distinct CDR3 sequences, with roughly 16% as singletons. The time point was: newly diagnosed GD, antithyroid drugs for less than 3 months. Scientists built the TCR library using RNA that was extracted from PBMCs. This specimen was peripheral blood mononuclear cells (PBMCs), taken at new diagnosis, from a patient treated with antithyroid drugs. These receptor sequences come from a female donor with Graves disease.

This clonotype occurred many times. This chain uses TRBV28 with TRBJ1-4, with 8 bases identical to TRBD1. The CDR3 runs 14 residues. Germline CDR1 MDHEN, CDR2 SYDVKM. V was pared by 5 bases and J by 7 bases, with 6 bases of the junction left unmatched. The CDR3 DNA sequence: TGTGCCAGCAGTGCAGGGGGCAGAAGTGAAAAACTGTTTTTT. This codes for CASSAGGRSEKLFF.

This clonotype appeared many times. The chain employs TRBV12-3 or TRBV12-4 and TRBJ1-2; weak D call: TRBD1 (6 bases). V lost 5 bases and J lost 4, with 23 bases in between. The CDR3 totals 17 residues. Here the CDR3 reads CASSPNDRTWTVYGYTF. Written as DNA, the CDR3 is TGTGCCAGCAGTCCTAATGACAGGACCTGGACCGTCTATGGCTACACCTTC.

Many counts were recorded for this clonotype. This chain joins TRBV4-1 and TRBJ2-6, with 10 bases aligning to TRBD1. The CDR3 covers 18 residues. Germline V gene lookup returns CDR1 MGHRA and CDR2 YSYEKL. Trimming took 2 bases from V and 0 from J; bases not matched to a gene: 4. The CDR3 nucleotides are TGCGCCAGCAGCCAACCGACAGGGGGCAGCTCTGGGGCCAACGTCCTGACTTTC. It specifies CASSQPTGGSSGANVLTF.

The rearrangement uses TRBV5-1 and TRBJ1-2; 7 bases map to TRBD1. This CDR3 region has 15 residues. CDR1 is SGHRS and CDR2 is YFSETQ in the germline V gene. J was trimmed by 4 bases and V by 1 base; bases with no gene match: 7. CDR3 DNA sequence: TGCGCCAGCAGCTTGACAGGGGACTGCCTCTATGGCTACACCTTC. Protein: CASSLTGDCLYGYTF.

This clonotype turned up a few times. This chain connects TRBV3-1 to TRBJ2-2; TRBD2 aligns across 14 bases. This CDR3 is built from 16 residues. Trimming cost V 4 bases and J 6 bases; bases outside gene matches: 4. Germline loops: CDR1 LGHDT, CDR2 YNNKEL (reference sequence). The DNA for the CDR3 is TGTGCCAGCAGCCTTAAGACTAGCGGGAGGGCCGGGGAGCTGTTTTTT. It encodes CASSLKTSGRAGELFF.

This clonotype was recorded at least ten times. The V gene is TRBV9, the J gene TRBJ2-3; 13 nucleotides align to TRBD2. This CDR3 comprises 19 residues. The germline V gene encodes CDR1 SGDLS and CDR2 YYNGEE. V lost 4 bases and J lost 2; bases outside the gene matches: 13. In DNA form, the CDR3 reads TGTGCCAGCAGCCCACCACCAAGGACTAGCGGGGGAAACACAGATACGCAGTATTTT. Amino acids: CASSPPPRTSGGNTDTQYF. The variable domain in full, with the rest retrieved from reference TRBV9 and TRBJ2-3, is DSGVTQTPKHLITATGQRVTLRCSPRSGDLSVYWYQQSLDQGLQFLIQYYNGEERAKGNILERFSAQQFPDLHSELNLSSLELGDSALYFCASSPPPRTSGGNTDTQYFGPGTRLTVL.

This clonotype was observed at least ten times. The chain couples TRBV11-2 to TRBJ2-7; 9 positions match TRBD1. The length of the CDR3 is 12 residues. Unmatched junction bases numbered 2, after V lost 5 bases and J lost 6 bases. Germline CDR1 reads SGHAT; CDR2 reads FQNNGV. CDR3 in DNA: TGTGCCAGCAGCGCGGGACAGGGCGAGCAGTACTTC. Translated, it gives CASSAGQGEQYF.

This clonotype was seen repeatedly, ten times or more. The chain links TRBV7-9 to TRBJ1-2; tentatively, D is TRBD1 (5 bases). The CDR3 spans 14 residues. The germline V gene encodes CDR1 SEHNR and CDR2 FQNEAQ (reference sequence). V was clipped by 1 base and J by 6 bases, with 12 bases between them. The CDR3 DNA is TGTGCCAGCAGCTTAGGTCAGGGTTTCGATGGCTACACCTTC. Translation: CASSLGQGFDGYTF.

The sample holds many counts of this clonotype. The gene calls are TRBV4-1 and TRBJ2-7; possible D gene TRBD2, 6 bases. This CDR3 spans 18 amino acids. Trimming took 3 bases from V and 4 from J, leaving 25 bases between them. Germline CDR1 and CDR2: MGHRA and YSYEKL. CDR3 region: CASSQGRFWLAPGYEQYF. The CDR3 DNA sequence: TGCGCCAGCAGCCAGGGTCGGTTTTGGCTAGCGCCCGGGTACGAGCAGTACTTC.